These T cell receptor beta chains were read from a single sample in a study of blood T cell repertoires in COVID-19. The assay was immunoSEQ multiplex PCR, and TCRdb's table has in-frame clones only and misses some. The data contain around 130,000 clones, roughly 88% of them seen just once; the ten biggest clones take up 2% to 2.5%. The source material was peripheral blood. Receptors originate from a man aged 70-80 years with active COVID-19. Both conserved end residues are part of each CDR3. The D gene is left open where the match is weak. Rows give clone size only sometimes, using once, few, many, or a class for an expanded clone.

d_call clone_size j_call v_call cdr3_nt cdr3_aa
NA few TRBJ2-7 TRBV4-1 TGCGCCAGCAGCCAAGATTCTAGCGACTACGAGCAGTACTTC CASSQDSSDYEQYF
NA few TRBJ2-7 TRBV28 TGTGCCAGCAGTTTAGGGCTCAGGCCCTACGAGCAGTACTTC CASSLGLRPYEQYF
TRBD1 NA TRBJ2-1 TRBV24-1 TGTGCCACCAGTGACCCTCGCCAGGGGGCCTACAATGAGCAGTTCTTC CATSDPRQGAYNEQFF
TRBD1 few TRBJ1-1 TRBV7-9 TGTGCCATTAGACAGGGGGAGACTGAAGCTTTCTTT CAIRQGETEAFF
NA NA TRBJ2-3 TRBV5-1 TGCGCCAGCAGCTTGGGGAGGGGCGCAGATACGCAGTATTTT CASSLGRGADTQYF
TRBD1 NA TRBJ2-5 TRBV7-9 TGTGCCAGCAGCCCACCGGACAGGGGAATGGAGACCCAGTACTTC CASSPPDRGMETQYF
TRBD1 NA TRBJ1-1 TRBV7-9 TGTGCCAGCAGCTTAGAGGGACAGATGAACACTGAAGCTTTCTTT CASSLEGQMNTEAFF
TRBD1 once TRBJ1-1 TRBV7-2 TGTGCCAGCAGCTTATCGCAGGGGGGGAACACTGAAGCTTTCTTT CASSLSQGGNTEAFF
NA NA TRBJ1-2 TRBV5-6 TGTGCCAGCAGCTTGGTAAACCGAGATGAATCTGGCTACACCTTC CASSLVNRDESGYTF
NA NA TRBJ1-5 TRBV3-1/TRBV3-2 TGTGCCAGCAGCCAAGGTGCAGGCTGGCAGCCCCAGCATTTT CASSQGAGWQPQHF
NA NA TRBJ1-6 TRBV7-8 TGTGCCAGCAGCCCGAGGACAGCGCCTACCTATAATTCACCCCTCCACTTT CASSPRTAPTYNSPLHF
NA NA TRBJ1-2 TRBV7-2 TGTGCCAGCAGCTTAGGCGTTTTCTATGGCTACACCTTC CASSLGVFYGYTF
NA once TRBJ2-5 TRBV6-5 TGTGCCAGCAGTTACTCAGGGGCCCAAGAGACCCAGTACTTC CASSYSGAQETQYF
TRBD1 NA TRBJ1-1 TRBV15 TGTGCCACCAGCAGGGGACAGTGGAACACTGAAGCTTTCTTT CATSRGQWNTEAFF
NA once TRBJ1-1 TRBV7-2 TGTGCCAGCAGCTTAAAGCCCCCGTACAGATCGAACACTGAAGCTTTCTTT CASSLKPPYRSNTEAFF
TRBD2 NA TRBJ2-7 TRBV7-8 TGTGCCAGCAGCCCTAAGACTAGCACGAGCTCCTACGAGCAGTACTTC CASSPKTSTSSYEQYF
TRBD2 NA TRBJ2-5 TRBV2 TGTGCCAGCAGTGATTTGGGGGGGGAGGAGACCCAGTACTTC CASSDLGGEETQYF
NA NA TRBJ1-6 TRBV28 TGTGCCAGCATCGAGGAAAGTAGCTCCTATAATTCACCCCTCCACTTT CASIEESSSYNSPLHF
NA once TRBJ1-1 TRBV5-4 TGTGCCAGCAGCCCGCGGGGGGGGGTGAACACTGAAGCTTTCTTT CASSPRGGVNTEAFF
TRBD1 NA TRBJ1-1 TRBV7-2 TGTGCCAGCAGCTACTATAGCCAGGGGGCTGGCACTGAAGCTTTCTTT CASSYYSQGAGTEAFF
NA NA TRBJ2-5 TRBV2 TGTGCCAGCAGGAAGGAGCAGGGGCGCCAAGAGACCCAGTACTTC CASRKEQGRQETQYF
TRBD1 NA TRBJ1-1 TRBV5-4 TGTGCCAGCAGCTTCCAGGGGGCGAACACTGAAGCTTTCTTT CASSFQGANTEAFF
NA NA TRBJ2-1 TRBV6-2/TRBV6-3 TGTGCCAGCAGTGTCTACCGGGTTCGGGATGAGCAGTTCTTC CASSVYRVRDEQFF
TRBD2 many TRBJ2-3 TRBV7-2 TGTGCCAGCAGCTTTAGAGCGGGAGGAATTAACACAGATACGCAGTATTTT CASSFRAGGINTDTQYF
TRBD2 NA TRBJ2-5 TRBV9 TGTGCCAGCAGCCCCGGGGGGGCGCGGGGCCAAGAGACCCAGTACTTC CASSPGGARGQETQYF
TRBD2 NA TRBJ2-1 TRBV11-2 TGTGCCAGCAGCTTAGCTCAGACTAGCGGGAGAGTCAATGAGCAGTTCTTC CASSLAQTSGRVNEQFF
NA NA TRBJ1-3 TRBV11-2 TGTGCCAGCAGCTTAGAGCGAGGGAAAACTGGAAACACCATATATTTT CASSLERGKTGNTIYF
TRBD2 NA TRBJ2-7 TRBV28 TGTGCCACTACCTGGGGGGGGGTAAAAGACGAGCAGTACTTC CATTWGGVKDEQYF
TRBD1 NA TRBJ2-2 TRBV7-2 TGTGCCAGCAGCTTAATGGGACAGACCAACACCGGGGAGCTGTTTTTT CASSLMGQTNTGELFF
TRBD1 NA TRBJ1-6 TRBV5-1 TGCGCCAGCAGCTTGATTCCCGGGACAGGCTATAATTCACCCCTCCACTTT CASSLIPGTGYNSPLHF
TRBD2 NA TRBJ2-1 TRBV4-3 TGCGCCAGCAGCCAAGATCCAACTAGCGGGAGGCAGTTCTTC CASSQDPTSGRQFF
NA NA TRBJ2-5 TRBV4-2 TGTGCCAGCAGCCAAGAAACAGAAGAGACCCAGTACTTC CASSQETEETQYF
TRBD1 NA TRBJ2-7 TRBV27 TGTGCCAGCAGCATAACGGGGCCCTTCGGACAGGGGAACGAGCAGTACTTC CASSITGPFGQGNEQYF
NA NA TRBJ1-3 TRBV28 TGTGCCAGCAGTTTTAGAGGCAGGGGAGCTGGAAACACCATATATTTT CASSFRGRGAGNTIYF
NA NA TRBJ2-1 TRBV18 TGTGCCAGCTCTCCGATACCGGGACTGCGGGGCCACAATGAGCAGTTCTTC CASSPIPGLRGHNEQFF
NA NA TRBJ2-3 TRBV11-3 TGTGCCAGCAGCCCCCCCGGGACAATCAACACAGATACGCAGTATTTT CASSPPGTINTDTQYF
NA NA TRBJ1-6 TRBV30 TGTGCCTGGAGTGGGGGCGGGGTAGGTTCACCCCTCCACTTT CAWSGGGVGSPLHF
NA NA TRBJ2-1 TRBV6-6 TGTGCCAGCAGTTACCCAGGCCTCTACAATGAGCAGTTCTTC CASSYPGLYNEQFF
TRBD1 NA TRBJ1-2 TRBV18 TGTGCCAGCTCTCAAACGCTAACAGGGGAAGCTTATGGCTACACCTTC CASSQTLTGEAYGYTF
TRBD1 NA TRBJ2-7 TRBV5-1 TGCGCCAGCAGCTTGGTTTCAGGGGGCTACGAGCAGTACTTC CASSLVSGGYEQYF